Listed below are T cell receptor beta chains from one sample, sequenced in a study of response to subunit inactivated influenza vaccine. TCRdb called the RT-PCR reads again in MiXCR, with one record for every CDR3 protein. The table shows hundreds of thousands of distinct CDR3 sequences, with 12% occurring only once. This specimen consisted of PBMCs from blood, obtained on the day of vaccination. These TCRs come from a man aged 45-65 years who received an inactivated influenza vaccine. Both conserved end residues are part of each CDR3. Each record gives: D gene, J gene, clone size, V gene, CDR3 DNA, CDR3 protein. A D gene is named only where the DNA matches it firmly. Clone size is not always given. Where it is, it says once, few, many or a class for expanded clones.

TRBD2 | TRBJ2-3 | many | TRBV5-1 | TGCGCCAGCAGCCCGGGGACTACCCTGAGCACAGATACGCAGTATTTT | CASSPGTTLSTDTQYF
- | TRBJ2-5 | many | TRBV5-8 | TGTGCCAGCAGCTTTGGGCTAGGCGGAGGGACCCAGTACTTC | CASSFGLGGGTQYF
TRBD1 | TRBJ2-2 | few | TRBV9 | TGTGCCAGCAGCCCCACGGGACAGCGGAACACCGGGGAGCTGTTTTTT | CASSPTGQRNTGELFF
- | TRBJ1-2 | - | TRBV9 | TGTGCCAGCAGCGTAGATAAGGGAAGCTATGGCTACACCTTC | CASSVDKGSYGYTF
- | TRBJ2-1 | few | TRBV4-2 | TGTGCCAGCAGCCTACAGACTGGCTCCTACAATGAGCAGTTCTTC | CASSLQTGSYNEQFF
- | TRBJ1-5 | - | TRBV5-1 | TGCGCCAGCAGGGAGGGCGACAATCAGCCCCAGCATTTT | CASREGDNQPQHF
- | TRBJ2-7 | many | TRBV20-1 | TGCAGTGCTAGGAAATGGGGGGCGACGTACGAGCAGTACTTC | CSARKWGATYEQYF
- | TRBJ1-1 | - | TRBV30 | TGTGCCTGGAGTGTACTTGGAGGGGTAGAAGCTTTCTTT | CAWSVLGGVEAFF
TRBD1 | TRBJ2-2 | many | TRBV10-3 | TGTGCCATCAGTGAGGACAGGGTTGGAACCGGGGAGCTGTTTTTT | CAISEDRVGTGELFF
TRBD1 | TRBJ2-3 | few | TRBV5-1 | TGCGCCAGCAGCTTGGTTCCGGGGACAGTGCCAGATACGCAGTATTTT | CASSLVPGTVPDTQYF
- | TRBJ2-3 | many | TRBV9 | TGTGCCAGCAGCTTAGGGGCCAGGGATGATACAGATACGCAGTATTTT | CASSLGARDDTDTQYF
TRBD2 | TRBJ2-3 | - | TRBV7-9 | TGTGCCAGCAGCGCCAATTCGGGGGGGGGCACAGATACGCAGTATTTT | CASSANSGGGTDTQYF
- | TRBJ2-1 | few | TRBV9 | TGTGCCAGCAGCCTAAGCGAAGCCTCTTACAATGAGCAGTTCTTC | CASSLSEASYNEQFF
- | TRBJ2-2 | - | TRBV12-3/TRBV12-4 | TGTGCCAGCAGTTACCCTCCGGCGGGACGCGACACCGGGGAGCTGTTTTTT | CASSYPPAGRDTGELFF
- | TRBJ1-5 | many | TRBV6-2/TRBV6-3 | TGTGCCAGCAGGGACAGCAATCAGCCCCAGCATTTT | CASRDSNQPQHF
- | TRBJ2-7 | - | TRBV27 | TGTGCCAGCAGCCCACTTCAGGGACTCTATTACGAGCAGTACTTC | CASSPLQGLYYEQYF